Each of the 32 T cell receptor beta chains below was sequenced from the same sample in a study of blood T cell repertoires in COVID-19. The data were produced by immunoSEQ multiplex PCR, yet TCRdb's version contains in-frame clones alone and is incomplete. The sample contains about 270,000 clones, more than 65% of which appear only once. Sequencing was performed on peripheral blood. Receptors originate from a woman younger than 35 with acute or convalescent COVID-19.

J is TRBJ2-5 and V is TRBV27, with unresolved D. This CDR3 is 14 amino acids long. Germline loops: CDR1 MNHEY, CDR2 SMNVEV (reference sequence). V lost 8 bases, J lost 1 base, and 14 bases lay in between. CDR3 region: CASHDRARQETQYF. DNA for the CDR3: TGTGCCAGCCATGATCGAGCGCGCCAAGAGACCCAGTACTTC.

The sample holds one count of this clone. J is TRBJ2-4 and V is TRBV18, with D possibly TRBD1 on 6 matching bases. The V gene's germline CDR1 is KGHSH and CDR2 LQKENI. This CDR3 region has 17 residues. Trimming left V 4 bases short and J 0 bases short, with 16 bases between. The CDR3 nucleotides read TGTGCCAGCTCACTTTCCGGGACATACCTAGCCAAAAACATTCAGTACTTC. Protein sequence: CASSLSGTYLAKNIQYF.

The rearrangement joins TRBV5-1 to TRBJ2-7; 8 bases match TRBD1. This CDR3 spans 16 amino acids. CDR1 is SGHRS, CDR2 YFSETQ, per germline. V shed 1 base, J shed 2 bases, and the junction held 8 bases outside the gene matches. CDR3 amino acids: CASSLPRTGGPYEQYF. In DNA, the CDR3 is TGCGCCAGCAGCTTGCCTCGTACAGGGGGACCCTACGAGCAGTACTTC.

This clone showed up just a few times. This chain joins TRBV4-3 and TRBJ2-1; D is possibly TRBD2 (5 bases). The V gene's germline CDR1 is LGHNA and CDR2 YSLEER. The ends were cut back, 0 bases at V and 12 bases at J, with 15 bases in the middle. The CDR3 contains 14 residues. CDR3 nucleotides: TGCGCCAGCAGCCAAGATTTGGAGGCCCGAGGGCAGTTCTTC. Protein product: CASSQDLEARGQFF.

This chain joins TRBV9 and TRBJ1-2, with 8 bases identical to TRBD1. Trimming cost V 4 bases and J 0 bases; bases outside gene matches: 2. Germline V gives CDR1 SGDLS, CDR2 YYNGEE. The CDR3 is 14 residues long. This CDR3 reads CASSQTGANYGYTF. In DNA form, the CDR3 reads TGTGCCAGCAGCCAGACAGGGGCTAACTATGGCTACACCTTC.

The chain joins TRBV12-5 to TRBJ1-5; 9 bases align to TRBD1. Losses at the gene ends were 6 bases for V and 9 bases for J; bases not matched to a gene: 9. CDR3 size: 14 residues. CDR1 and CDR2 (germline): LGHNT, FRNRAP. CDR3 amino acids: CASGYDRGGRPQHF. CDR3 bases: TGTGCTAGTGGGTACGACAGGGGGGGGCGGCCCCAGCATTTT.

The rearrangement uses TRBV7-9 and TRBJ2-7; D uncertain. The length of the CDR3 is 14 residues. Germline loops: CDR1 SEHNR, CDR2 FQNEAQ (reference sequence). V was pared by 0 bases and J by 2 bases, with 8 bases between. CDR3 DNA: TGTGCCAGCAGCTTAGCGCGTCAGGCCTACGAGCAGTACTTC. This translates into CASSLARQAYEQYF. The full variable domain, in which reference TRBV7-9 and TRBJ2-7 provide the parts outside the CDR3, is DTGVSQNPRHKITKRGQNVTFRCDPISEHNRLYWYRQTLGQGPEFLTYFQNEAQLEKSRLLSDRFSAERPKGSFSTLEIQRTEQGDSAMYLCASSLARQAYEQYFGPGTRLTVT.

This clone has only one observation. The chain joins TRBV10-1 to TRBJ1-6; D ambiguous. The CDR3 covers 13 residues. Trimming removed 2 bases from V and 9 bases from J, with 8 bases in between. Germline CDR1 WNHNN, CDR2 SYGVQD (reference sequence). As DNA, the CDR3 is TGCGCCAGCAGTGAGAGCTCGTTTTCACCCCTCCACTTT. Its translation is CASSESSFSPLHF.

With regard to this clone: At one end the junction does not follow the germline gene, possibly because of a read error. The chain uses TRBV10-3 and TRBJ2-7; 8 bases are a match to TRBD2. Looked up from germline, CDR1 is ENHRY and CDR2 is SYGVKD. This CDR3 has 14 residues. The DNA of the CDR3 is TGTGCCATCAGCCGGGGGGGGGAGTCCTCCGAGCAGTACTTC. Translated: CAISRGGESSEQYF.

The V call is TRBV5-1, the J call TRBJ1-4, with 9 bases lining up with TRBD1. CDR1 is SGHRS, CDR2 YFSETQ, per germline. There are 16 residues in the CDR3. The V gene end was trimmed by 3 bases and the J gene end by 1 base; junction bases not matched to a gene: 4. In nucleotides, the CDR3 is TGCGCCAGCAGCTGGGGACAGGGTGTAACTAATGAAAAACTGTTTTTT. This encodes CASSWGQGVTNEKLFF.

J is TRBJ1-1 and V is TRBV9; D is perhaps TRBD1 (5 bases). The germline V gene has CDR1 SGDLS and CDR2 YYNGEE. Trimming left V 3 bases short and J 3 bases short, with 6 bases between. There are 12 residues in the CDR3. Written as DNA, the CDR3 is TGTGCCAGCAGCGGGGGCGACACTGAAGCTTTCTTT. As protein: CASSGGDTEAFF.

The table lists this clone with a count of one. V is TRBV5-5 and J is TRBJ2-2; 14 bases are a match to TRBD2. In germline, CDR1 is SGHKS, CDR2 YYEKEE (reference sequence). Trimming cost V 6 bases and J 5 bases; bases outside gene matches: 9. The CDR3 extends over 17 amino acids. The CDR3 loop reads CASTQGLAGGRTGELFF. The CDR3 region has the DNA TGTGCCAGCACCCAAGGACTAGCGGGAGGCCGGACCGGGGAGCTGTTTTTT.

This clone was recorded once. V and J are TRBV27 and TRBJ2-7; D is possibly TRBD1 (5 bases). The CDR3 runs to 13 residues. The V end lost 3 bases, the J end lost 4 bases, and 10 bases lay between the germline ends. Germline V gives CDR1 MNHEY, CDR2 SMNVEV (reference sequence). CDR3 in amino acids: CASSLGRAYEQYF. CDR3 sequence (DNA): TGTGCCAGCAGTTTGGGCAGGGCTTACGAGCAGTACTTC.

This rearrangement joins TRBV18 to TRBJ1-2; D is unclear. Per germline, CDR1 KGHSH and CDR2 LQKENI. This CDR3 is 15 amino acids long. V lost 4 bases, J lost 2 bases, and 14 bases lay in between. The CDR3 loop reads CASSLRTDSNYGYTF. CDR3 DNA sequence: TGTGCCAGCTCACTCCGGACGGACTCGAACTATGGCTACACCTTC.

This clone was seen a few times. The CDR3 sequence is CASSYMVAGGEAFF. Written as DNA, the CDR3 is TGTGCCAGCAGTTACATGGTCGCAGGGGGCGAAGCTTTCTTT. The rearrangement uses TRBV6-2 or TRBV6-3 and TRBJ1-1; 8 bases are a match to TRBD1. This CDR3 comprises 14 residues. Losses at the gene ends were 2 bases for V and 8 bases for J; bases not matched to a gene: 7. Germline V gives CDR1 MNHEY, CDR2 SVGEGT.

The V call is TRBV5-4, the J call TRBJ2-2; tentative D call: TRBD2 (6 bases). Germline V gives CDR1 SGHNT, CDR2 YYREEE (reference sequence). This CDR3 is 18 amino acids long. V was clipped by 0 bases and J by 6 bases, with 21 bases between them. The CDR3 sequence is CASSLGVGRELSPGELFF. The CDR3 nucleotides are TGTGCCAGCAGCTTGGGGGTGGGGCGGGAACTCAGTCCCGGGGAGCTGTTTTTT. The entire variable domain, with the rest obtained from reference TRBV5-4 and TRBJ2-2, is as follows: ETGVTQSPTHLIKTRGQQVTLRCSSQSGHNTVSWYQQALGQGPQFIFQYYREEENGRGNFPPRFSGLQFPNYSSELNVNALELDDSALYLCASSLGVGRELSPGELFFGEGSRLTVL.

The chain uses TRBV19 and TRBJ1-2; D call uncertain. The length of the CDR3 is 15 residues. Germline CDR1 is LNHDA and CDR2 is SQIVND (reference sequence). V was cut by 5 bases and J by 3 bases, with 16 bases left in between. The CDR3 spells CASSSGSQVYYGYTF. The CDR3 DNA is TGTGCCAGTAGTTCCGGGAGCCAAGTGTACTATGGCTACACCTTC.

The chain combines TRBV7-2 with TRBJ2-2; 9 nucleotides agree with TRBD2. V lost 0 bases, J lost 6 bases, and 5 bases stayed unmatched. The germline gives CDR1 SGHTA, CDR2 FQGNSA. This CDR3 region has 16 residues. CDR3 sequence reads: CASSLAGTSKSGELFF. In DNA form, the CDR3 reads TGTGCCAGCAGCTTAGCTGGGACTAGCAAGTCCGGGGAGCTGTTTTTT.

This clone has a single count. The chain recombines TRBV19 with TRBJ2-1; 16 bases agree with TRBD2. This CDR3 has 18 residues. The germline gives CDR1 LNHDA, CDR2 SQIVND (reference sequence). The V gene end was trimmed by 0 bases and the J gene end by 10 bases; junction bases not matched to a gene: 9. CDR3 sequence (DNA): TGTGCCAGTAGTATAGATTTGATGGGGACTAGCGGGAGGGCCGAGCAGTTCTTC. This translates into CASSIDLMGTSGRAEQFF.

This clone has only a few counts. The rearrangement joins TRBV6-2 or TRBV6-3 to TRBJ2-2; the match to TRBD1 covers 10 bases. Germline trimming cut 4 bases from V and 7 bases from J; bases unmatched to any gene: 9. The CDR3 covers 16 residues. Germline-derived CDR1 and CDR2 are MNHEY and SVGEGT. The CDR3 here is CASSFPTGGFYGELFF. DNA of the CDR3: TGTGCCAGCAGTTTCCCGACAGGGGGCTTTTACGGGGAGCTGTTTTTT.

The chain employs TRBV5-6 and TRBJ2-7; 13 positions match TRBD2. The CDR3 length is 18 residues. After removal of 4 bases from V and 9 bases from J, the junction contained 19 bases not matched to a gene. The germline CDR1 and CDR2 sequences are SGHDT and YYEEEE. The CDR3 DNA follows: TGTGCCAGCAGCAGGGCCGGGACTAGCGGGAACCAAATAAGTGGGCAGTACTTC. Its protein product is CASSRAGTSGNQISGQYF.

This chain joins TRBV7-9 and TRBJ1-4, with D hard to call. Deletions cut 6 bases from V and 4 bases from J, with 12 bases between. Per germline, CDR1 SEHNR and CDR2 FQNEAQ (reference sequence). The CDR3 length is 14 residues. The CDR3 region is CASSTHSGNEKLFF. The CDR3 DNA reads TGTGCCAGCAGTACCCACAGCGGTAATGAAAAACTGTTTTTT. The whole variable domain, remainder taken from reference TRBV7-9 and TRBJ1-4, is DTGVSQNPRHKITKRGQNVTFRCDPISEHNRLYWYRQTLGQGPEFLTYFQNEAQLEKSRLLSDRFSAERPKGSFSTLEIQRTEQGDSAMYLCASSTHSGNEKLFFGSGTQLSVL.

J is TRBJ1-1 and V is TRBV7-9, with D perhaps TRBD1 (6 bases). Germline lookup yields CDR1 SEHNR and CDR2 FQNEAQ (reference sequence). V was trimmed by 5 bases and J by 8 bases, leaving 15 bases between them. CDR3 length: 13 amino acids. In DNA, the CDR3 is TGTGCCAGCAGCCTACAGGGCGTGGGGGAAGCTTTCTTT. This codes for CASSLQGVGEAFF.

This chain uses TRBV5-1 with TRBJ1-1; D remains ambiguous. The V and J ends lost 5 bases and 3 bases respectively, with 11 bases between them. The length of the CDR3 is 13 residues. CDR1 and CDR2 (germline): SGHRS, YFSETQ. The CDR3 is CASRYSGDTEAFF. The CDR3 bases are TGCGCCAGCAGATATTCCGGGGACACTGAAGCTTTCTTT. Looking up the rest from reference TRBV5-1 and TRBJ1-1 gives the full variable domain: KAGVTQTPRYLIKTRGQQVTLSCSPISGHRSVSWYQQTPGQGLQFLFEYFSETQRNKGNFPGRFSGRQFSNSRSEMNVSTLELGDSALYLCASRYSGDTEAFFGQGTRLTVV.

V and J are TRBV6-2 or TRBV6-3 and TRBJ2-1; tentative D call: TRBD2 (6 bases). CDR1 is MNHEY and CDR2 is SVGEGT in the germline V gene. This CDR3 is 15 amino acids long. V was cut by 5 bases and J by 4 bases, with 15 bases left in between. CDR3 nucleotides: TGTGCCAGCAGTACCGGGCACCGGGGGTACAATGAGCAGTTCTTC. It codes for CASSTGHRGYNEQFF.

This chain links TRBV6-5 with TRBJ1-1; TRBD1 agrees at 8 bases. The J segment lost 0 bases and the V segment lost 0 bases, leaving 3 bases of the junction unmatched. The CDR3 spans 16 residues. Germline assignment: CDR1 MNHEY and CDR2 SVGAGI. CDR3 in amino acids: CASSYSTGAVNTEAFF. CDR3 sequence (DNA): TGTGCCAGCAGTTACTCGACAGGGGCGGTGAACACTGAAGCTTTCTTT.

The V and J genes are TRBV6-5 and TRBJ1-5; 7 bases agree with TRBD1. The CDR3 totals 15 residues. V shed 5 bases and J 0 bases; nucleotides not matched to a gene: 4. Germline CDR1 reads MNHEY; CDR2 reads SVGAGI. In DNA, the CDR3 is TGTGCCAGCAGTCCCGACAGGGCTAGCAATCAGCCCCAGCATTTT. It is translated as CASSPDRASNQPQHF.

J is TRBJ1-2 and V is TRBV2; 8 bases map to TRBD1. This CDR3 has 15 residues. Germline CDR1 reads SNHLY; CDR2 reads FYNNEI. The J segment lost 4 bases and the V segment lost 2 bases, leaving 6 bases of the junction unmatched. The CDR3 loop is CASSEHTGGTYGYTF. CDR3 coding DNA: TGTGCCAGCAGTGAACACACAGGGGGGACCTATGGCTACACCTTC.

The chain employs TRBV5-1 and TRBJ1-6; 7 bases match TRBD1. CDR3 length equals 15 residues. The V segment lost 0 bases and the J segment 5 bases; nucleotides outside the gene matches: 2. Germline V lookup: CDR1 SGHRS, CDR2 YFSETQ. The CDR3 nucleotides read TGCGCCAGCAGCTTGGGGGGGACAGATAATTCACCCCTCCACTTT. Its translation: CASSLGGTDNSPLHF. Full variable domain (rest looked up from reference TRBV5-1 and TRBJ1-6): KAGVTQTPRYLIKTRGQQVTLSCSPISGHRSVSWYQQTPGQGLQFLFEYFSETQRNKGNFPGRFSGRQFSNSRSEMNVSTLELGDSALYLCASSLGGTDNSPLHFGNGTRLTVT.

This sequence joins TRBV3-1 (or the pseudogene TRBV3-2) and TRBJ2-3, with 9 bases that match TRBD2. Germline-derived CDR1 and CDR2 are LGHDT and YNNKEL (reference sequence). The J segment lost 5 bases and the V segment lost 4 bases, leaving 10 bases of the junction unmatched. The CDR3 sequence is 16 residues long. CDR3 sequence (DNA): TGTGCCAGCAGCCCGCCCGGCCTAGCGGGGCGAGATACGCAGTATTTT. It codes for CASSPPGLAGRDTQYF.

This chain joins TRBV13 and TRBJ2-1, with 9 bases aligning to TRBD2. The V gene end was trimmed by 6 bases and the J gene end by 2 bases; junction bases not matched to a gene: 5. Germline assignment: CDR1 PRHDT and CDR2 FYEKMQ (reference sequence). The CDR3 length is 15 residues. CDR3 in amino acids: CASRGGTSPYNEQFF. As DNA, the CDR3 is TGTGCCAGCAGGGGGGGGACTAGCCCCTACAATGAGCAGTTCTTC.

This clone has a single count. The V and J genes are TRBV3-1 (or the pseudogene TRBV3-2) and TRBJ2-1; TRBD2 matches at 9 bases. This CDR3 spans 18 amino acids. The germline V gene encodes CDR1 LGHDT and CDR2 YNNKEL (reference sequence). The V and J ends lost 4 bases and 2 bases, in that order; junction bases with no gene match: 12. For the CDR3, the DNA is TGTGCCAGCAGCCCACGCGCTCCGGGACTAGCTGCCTACAATGAGCAGTTCTTC. Its translation: CASSPRAPGLAAYNEQFF.